The 21 T cell receptor beta chains presented below share a single source sample, sequenced in a study of siplizumab effects on memory and regulatory T cells. The repertoire was sequenced with immunoSEQ multiplex PCR; TCRdb's copy has only in-frame clones and lacks some. The sample shows some 81,000 clones, 85% to 95% of them seen only once. What was sequenced was CD8+ T cells sorted from blood. The receptors were sampled from a human donor in good health.

V usage is TRBV5-5 and J usage is TRBJ2-7; D is unresolved. The CDR3 totals 15 residues. The germline CDR1 and CDR2 sequences are SGHKS and YYEKEE (reference sequence). Between the trimmed V and J ends, which lost 0 bases and 5 bases, there was a span of 15 bases. The CDR3 nucleotides read TGTGCCAGCAGCTTGGCGTCCAGGTCTATCGACGAGCAGTACTTC. It specifies CASSLASRSIDEQYF.

The genes are TRBV4-1 and TRBJ1-1; no definite D call. The V gene lost 0 bases and the J gene lost 1 base, with 6 bases spanning the gap. Germline-derived CDR1 and CDR2 are MGHRA and YSYEKL. The CDR3 runs to 14 residues. The CDR3 loop reads CASSQEEGNTEAFF. The CDR3, as DNA: TGCGCCAGCAGCCAAGAAGAAGGGAACACTGAAGCTTTCTTT.

V and J are TRBV9 and TRBJ2-7, with 11 bases aligning to TRBD2. Germline CDR1 SGDLS, CDR2 YYNGEE. The CDR3 sequence is 13 residues long. Trimming at V came to 4 bases and at J to 4 bases, leaving 1 base not matched to a gene. The CDR3 nucleotides read TGTGCCAGCAGCCCTAGCGGGAGGTACGAGCAGTACTTC. It yields the protein CASSPSGRYEQYF.

This chain joins TRBV7-9 and TRBJ2-1; 8 bases fit TRBD1. From germline, CDR1 is SEHNR and CDR2 FQNEAQ (reference sequence). Losses at the gene ends were 6 bases for V and 7 bases for J; bases not matched to a gene: 11. This CDR3 comprises 15 residues. CDR3 amino acids: CASSSGQGRTNEQFF. CDR3 DNA: TGTGCCAGCAGTTCCGGACAGGGCCGTACAAATGAGCAGTTCTTC.

The chain uses TRBV27 and TRBJ2-6; possible D gene TRBD2, 5 bases. CDR3 size: 14 residues. Trimming took off 2 bases at V and 4 bases at J, with 6 bases between the two ends. Per germline, CDR1 MNHEY and CDR2 SMNVEV (reference sequence). The CDR3 reads CASSLRGGANVLTF. In DNA form, the CDR3 reads TGTGCCAGCAGTTTACGGGGAGGGGCCAACGTCCTGACTTTC.

The genes are TRBV29-1 and TRBJ2-2; 9 bases are a match to TRBD1. Trimming at V came to 1 base and at J to 2 bases, leaving 5 bases not matched to a gene. The CDR3 has 16 amino acids. Per the germline V gene, CDR1 is SQVTM and CDR2 is ANQGSEA. The CDR3 coding sequence is TGCAGCGTTGAAGCTTTGGGACAGGGAAACACCGGGGAGCTGTTTTTT. Amino acids: CSVEALGQGNTGELFF.

This chain connects TRBV5-4 to TRBJ2-1, with D tentatively TRBD1 (7 bases). The CDR3 is made up of 16 amino acids. V was trimmed by 3 bases and J by 9 bases, leaving 22 bases between them. Per germline, CDR1 SGHNT and CDR2 YYREEE (reference sequence). For the CDR3, the DNA is TGTGCCAGCAGCTCATGGGAGATGAGGGGGCGGGGTGAGCAGTTCTTC. This codes for CASSSWEMRGRGEQFF.

The chain joins TRBV7-9 to TRBJ2-3; D unresolved. This CDR3 is built from 13 residues. Germline CDR1 is SEHNR and CDR2 is FQNEAQ (reference sequence). Trimming pared 5 bases from V and 5 bases from J, leaving 11 bases between. CDR3 residues: CASSLSSGDTQYF. The CDR3 DNA sequence: TGTGCCAGCAGCCTTTCCTCCGGAGATACGCAGTATTTT.

V usage is TRBV9 and J usage is TRBJ2-2; 8 bases are a match to TRBD1. Germline V gives CDR1 SGDLS, CDR2 YYNGEE. V gave up 3 bases and J gave up 0 bases; unmatched junction bases: 1. The CDR3 totals 15 residues. The CDR3 DNA reads as TGTGCCAGCAGCGAGGACAGGGCGAACACCGGGGAGCTGTTTTTT. It specifies CASSEDRANTGELFF. Combining the CDR3 with reference TRBV9 and TRBJ2-2 gives the whole variable domain DSGVTQTPKHLITATGQRVTLRCSPRSGDLSVYWYQQSLDQGLQFLIQYYNGEERAKGNILERFSAQQFPDLHSELNLSSLELGDSALYFCASSEDRANTGELFFGEGSRLTVL.

The J gene is TRBJ2-3, the V gene TRBV19, with TRBD1 matching over 9 bases. V gave up 3 bases and J gave up 6 bases; unmatched junction bases: 22. The CDR3 runs to 20 residues. CDR1 is LNHDA, CDR2 SQIVND, per germline (reference sequence). The CDR3 here is CASSIKIGTGWRRPSDTQYF. The CDR3 DNA reads TGTGCCAGTAGTATTAAGATCGGGACAGGGTGGAGACGTCCGTCCGATACGCAGTATTTT.

The J gene is TRBJ2-7, the V gene TRBV14; D is possibly TRBD1 (6 bases). The ends were cut back, 0 bases at V and 2 bases at J, with 17 bases in the middle. CDR1 is SGHDN, CDR2 FVKESK, per germline. This CDR3 is built from 17 residues. The chain's CDR3 is CASSQDISQGSAYEQYF. In nucleotides, the CDR3 is TGTGCCAGCAGCCAAGATATTTCCCAGGGGTCGGCCTACGAGCAGTACTTC.

The chain has TRBV7-3 and TRBJ2-7; the D gene is possibly TRBD2 (5 bases). This CDR3 comprises 14 residues. The ends were cut back, 2 bases at V and 2 bases at J, with 10 bases in the middle. Per the germline V gene, CDR1 is SGHTA and CDR2 is FQGTGA. The CDR3 loop reads CASSLLHGAYEQYF. The CDR3 nucleotides are TGTGCCAGCAGCTTACTTCACGGGGCCTACGAGCAGTACTTC. Drawing the rest from reference TRBV7-3 and TRBJ2-7, the complete variable domain is GAGVSQTPSNKVTEKGKYVELRCDPISGHTALYWYRQSLGQGPEFLIYFQGTGAADDSGLPNDRFFAVRPEGSVSTLKIQRTERGDSAVYLCASSLLHGAYEQYFGPGTRLTVT.

The rearrangement uses TRBV11-3 and TRBJ2-7, with D possibly matching TRBD2 (6 bases). Between the trimmed V and J ends, which lost 5 bases and 1 base, there was a span of 12 bases. CDR3 length equals 14 residues. In germline, CDR1 is SGHNT, CDR2 YENEEA. For the CDR3, the DNA is TGTGCCAGCAGCCTCACCAGCGGGTCCTACGAGCAGTACTTC. Translation: CASSLTSGSYEQYF.

The rearrangement joins TRBV9 to TRBJ1-2, with D possibly matching TRBD1 (6 bases). Looked up from germline, CDR1 is SGDLS and CDR2 is YYNGEE. CDR3 length equals 19 residues. The germline V and J ends were trimmed by 0 bases and 8 bases, with 29 bases remaining between them. CDR3 coding DNA: TGTGCCAGCAGCGTAGCTACGTTGGACAGCCCGCAATCGGGTGAAGGCTACACCTTC. Translation: CASSVATLDSPQSGEGYTF.

V is TRBV4-1 and J is TRBJ2-7; D is unresolved. CDR1 and CDR2 (germline): MGHRA, YSYEKL. V lost 0 bases and J 2 bases, leaving 5 bases between the germline ends. The CDR3 is made up of 13 amino acids. CDR3 sequence (DNA): TGCGCCAGCAGCCAAGAAAGGGCCTACGAGCAGTACTTC. This codes for CASSQERAYEQYF.

The V gene is TRBV4-1, the J gene TRBJ2-5; D not certain. Germline CDR1 MGHRA, CDR2 YSYEKL. This CDR3 has 14 amino acids. The V gene lost 1 base and the J gene lost 1 base, with 7 bases spanning the gap. CDR3 sequence (DNA): TGCGCCAGCAGCCAAGGGTCGCTCCAAGAGACCCAGTACTTC. Protein product: CASSQGSLQETQYF.

Only one count was recorded for this clone. The J gene is TRBJ2-7, the V gene TRBV15, with D possibly TRBD1 on 6 matching bases. Germline lookup yields CDR1 LNHNV and CDR2 YYDKDF (reference sequence). V gave up 2 bases and J gave up 0 bases, with 23 bases separating them. The CDR3 length is 19 residues. DNA for the CDR3: TGTGCCACCAGCAGATCCTTGTTCTTACAGGGTGTTTCCTCCTACGAGCAGTACTTC. Its protein product is CATSRSLFLQGVSSYEQYF.

This sequence joins TRBV2 and TRBJ2-1, with D unclear. Trimming cost V 1 base and J 3 bases, with 7 bases left between them. This CDR3 spans 14 amino acids. Germline V gives CDR1 SNHLY, CDR2 FYNNEI. The CDR3 region is CASSEVGSYNEQFF. CDR3 DNA sequence: TGTGCCAGCAGTGAAGTCGGCAGCTACAATGAGCAGTTCTTC.

The chain has TRBV4-1 and TRBJ2-2, with TRBD1 matching over 7 bases. CDR1 is MGHRA, CDR2 YSYEKL, per germline. The CDR3 length is 18 residues. The V gene end was trimmed by 3 bases and the J gene end by 2 bases; junction bases not matched to a gene: 12. The CDR3 spells CASSQIETGTSNTGELFF. DNA for the CDR3: TGCGCCAGCAGCCAGATCGAGACAGGGACATCCAACACCGGGGAGCTGTTTTTT.

The chain recombines TRBV4-1 with TRBJ1-1, with D maybe TRBD1 (6 bases). The CDR3 covers 15 residues. The V gene lost 0 bases and the J gene lost 5 bases, with 13 bases spanning the gap. CDR1 is MGHRA, CDR2 YSYEKL, per germline. For the CDR3, the DNA is TGCGCCAGCAGCCAAGAGGGGGCAGGAGGGACTGAAGCTTTCTTT. Protein: CASSQEGAGGTEAFF.

The J gene is TRBJ2-1, the V gene TRBV28, with D possibly TRBD1 on 5 matching bases. V was cut by 3 bases and J by 0 bases, with 12 bases left in between. There are 16 residues in the CDR3. Germline values: CDR1 MDHEN, CDR2 SYDVKM. The CDR3 protein is CASSFIQGSSYNEQFF. CDR3 in DNA: TGTGCCAGCAGTTTTATCCAGGGAAGCTCCTACAATGAGCAGTTCTTC.